Each of the 14 T cell receptor beta chains below was sequenced from the same sample in a study of T-cell memory formation after mild COVID-19. TCRdb recomputed calls from the 5' RACE reads with MiXCR, one row per CDR3 protein. In the table there are about 610,000 distinct CDR3 sequences, 15% to 20% of which are singletons. The sequencing input was PBMCs or a T cell subset sorted from them (not recorded which). Receptors were obtained from an adult woman who had mild COVID-19 (a few samples of this study predate the infection). Cell type and time point are not known.

The chain carries TRBV7-9 and TRBJ1-4; possibly TRBD1 for D (6 bases). In germline, CDR1 is SEHNR, CDR2 FQNEAQ (reference sequence). The CDR3 is 16 residues long. V was trimmed by 5 bases and J by 4 bases, leaving 17 bases between them. CDR3 nucleotides: TGTGCCAGCAGCAACATACAGGGACGGGGTAATGAAAAACTGTTTTTT. This sequence encodes CASSNIQGRGNEKLFF.

This clonotype was counted only a few times. The rearrangement joins TRBV5-6 to TRBJ1-4, with TRBD1 as a possible D gene (6 bases). The CDR3 is 16 residues long. Germline values: CDR1 SGHDT, CDR2 YYEEEE. V was shortened by 3 bases and J by 2 bases, with 14 bases between the two germline ends. For the CDR3, the DNA is TGTGCCAGCAGCTCTTCCAGGGGTTTGACTAATGAAAAACTGTTTTTT. It codes for CASSSSRGLTNEKLFF.

The V gene is TRBV20-1, the J gene TRBJ2-1; TRBD2 is a possible D gene (7 bases). V lost 3 bases and J lost 8, with 20 bases in between. From germline, CDR1 is DFQATT and CDR2 SNEGSKA (reference sequence). This CDR3 is built from 15 residues. CDR3 sequence (DNA): TGCAGTGCTAGTCTTGGGGGGGGGCCTTACGATGAGCAGTTCTTC. It is translated as CSASLGGGPYDEQFF.

This clonotype has just a few counts. The chain employs TRBV7-9 and TRBJ1-1, with D unclear. There are 15 residues in the CDR3. Trimming cost V 0 bases and J 5 bases, with 13 bases left between them. Germline CDR1 and CDR2: SEHNR and FQNEAQ (reference sequence). CDR3 DNA: TGTGCCAGCAGCTTAGCACAACAGCGAACTACTGAAGCTTTCTTT. Translation: CASSLAQQRTTEAFF.

This clonotype was counted a few times. The chain is built from TRBV25-1 and TRBJ2-1; 12 nucleotides agree with TRBD2. Germline V gene data show CDR1 as MGHDK and CDR2 as SYGVNS. This CDR3 comprises 18 residues. V lost 8 bases to trimming and J lost 7 bases; unmatched junction nucleotides: 18. CDR3 nucleotide sequence: TGTGCCAGCGTAGACAGGGGGGGGCTAGCGGGAGGGCATAATGAGCAGTTCTTC. Protein sequence: CASVDRGGLAGGHNEQFF. Filled out from reference TRBV25-1 and TRBJ2-1, the complete variable domain reads EADIYQTPRYLVIGTGKKITLECSQTMGHDKMYWYQQDPGMELHLIHYSYGVNSTEKGDLSSESTVSRIRTEHFPLTLESARPSHTSQYLCASVDRGGLAGGHNEQFFGPGTRLTVL.

This clonotype was observed many times. The J gene is TRBJ2-3, the V gene TRBV7-9, with D hard to call. The V end was cut by 1 base, the J end by 0 bases, with 8 bases between. This CDR3 has 15 amino acids. Germline-derived CDR1 and CDR2 are SEHNR and FQNEAQ (reference sequence). The CDR3 region is CASSLDRASTDTQYF. The CDR3 DNA is TGTGCCAGCAGCTTAGATCGTGCTAGCACAGATACGCAGTATTTT.

The rearrangement links TRBV20-1 to TRBJ2-1; D remains ambiguous. The CDR3 has 15 amino acids. The V end was cut by 0 bases, the J end by 0 bases, with 9 bases between. Germline V gives CDR1 DFQATT, CDR2 SNEGSKA (reference sequence). CDR3 sequence (DNA): TGCAGTGCTAGAGATCTAGTGAACTCCTACAATGAGCAGTTCTTC. It encodes CSARDLVNSYNEQFF.

The chain is built from TRBV21-1 and TRBJ1-1; the DNA was not compared with TRBD1, the D call given in the table. TRBV21-1 is listed as a pseudogene. The CDR3 extends over 15 amino acids. In DNA form, the CDR3 reads TGTGCCAGCAGCAAAGTAAGGGGTGAGATCACTGAAGCTTTCTTT. Amino acids: CASSKVRGEITEAFF.

This clonotype occurred a few times. This chain links TRBV18 with TRBJ1-2; D possibly corresponds to TRBD1 (5 bases). Germline V gives CDR1 KGHSH, CDR2 LQKENI. Trimming pared 0 bases from V and 4 bases from J, leaving 18 bases between. This CDR3 contains 17 residues. This chain's CDR3 is CASSPPGFRERSYGYTF. CDR3 nucleotides: TGTGCCAGCTCACCACCGGGATTCAGGGAACGGAGCTATGGCTACACCTTC.

This clonotype was found a few times. The chain links TRBV29-1 to TRBJ2-3; 10 bases fit TRBD1. The germline V gene encodes CDR1 SQVTM and CDR2 ANQGSEA. J was trimmed by 4 bases and V by 8 bases; bases with no gene match: 6. The CDR3 has 13 amino acids. The CDR3 bases are TGCAGCTCCTGGACAGGGGGTTCAGATACGCAGTATTTT. Its protein product is CSSWTGGSDTQYF.

The chain is built from TRBV6-1 and TRBJ2-1, with D perhaps assigned TRBD1 or TRBD2 (7 bases each). The V end was cut by 10 bases, the J end by 9 bases, with 28 bases between. Germline CDR1 and CDR2: MNHNS and SASEGT. This CDR3 spans 16 amino acids. The CDR3 region is CATGEGARIQSREQFF. The CDR3, as DNA: TGTGCCACTGGGGAGGGGGCGCGAATACAATCTCGTGAGCAGTTCTTC.

There are a few counts of this clonotype. The V gene is TRBV5-1, the J gene TRBJ2-1; 11 positions agree with TRBD2. The CDR3 loop spans 19 amino acids. Trimming removed 5 bases from V and 7 bases from J; junction bases left unmatched: 20. Looked up from germline, CDR1 is SGHRS and CDR2 is YFSETQ. CDR3 sequence: CASSRGQGLVLAGGNEQFF. CDR3 sequence (DNA): TGCGCCAGCAGTCGAGGACAGGGGCTGGTTCTAGCGGGAGGAAATGAGCAGTTCTTC. Complete variable domain (other parts from reference TRBV5-1 and TRBJ2-1): KAGVTQTPRYLIKTRGQQVTLSCSPISGHRSVSWYQQTPGQGLQFLFEYFSETQRNKGNFPGRFSGRQFSNSRSEMNVSTLELGDSALYLCASSRGQGLVLAGGNEQFFGPGTRLTVL.

This clonotype was recorded a few times. A read error may account for a junction end that differs from germline. V and J are TRBV5-1 and TRBJ2-2; 11 bases agree with TRBD1. Germline V CDR1 and CDR2: SGHRS, YFSETQ. This CDR3 has 15 amino acids. CDR3 DNA: TGTGCCAGCAGCTTCGGGACAGGGGGAACCGGGGAGCTGTTTTTT. It codes for CASSFGTGGTGELFF.

The table lists this clonotype with a few counts. V is TRBV5-1 and J is TRBJ2-5; 12 bases match TRBD2. Unmatched junction bases numbered 9, after V lost 2 bases and J lost 4 bases. Looked up from germline, CDR1 is SGHRS and CDR2 is YFSETQ. The CDR3 runs 17 residues. The CDR3 protein is CASSFGLAGSLGETQYF. CDR3 sequence (DNA): TGCGCCAGCAGCTTTGGACTAGCGGGGTCTTTGGGAGAGACCCAGTACTTC.